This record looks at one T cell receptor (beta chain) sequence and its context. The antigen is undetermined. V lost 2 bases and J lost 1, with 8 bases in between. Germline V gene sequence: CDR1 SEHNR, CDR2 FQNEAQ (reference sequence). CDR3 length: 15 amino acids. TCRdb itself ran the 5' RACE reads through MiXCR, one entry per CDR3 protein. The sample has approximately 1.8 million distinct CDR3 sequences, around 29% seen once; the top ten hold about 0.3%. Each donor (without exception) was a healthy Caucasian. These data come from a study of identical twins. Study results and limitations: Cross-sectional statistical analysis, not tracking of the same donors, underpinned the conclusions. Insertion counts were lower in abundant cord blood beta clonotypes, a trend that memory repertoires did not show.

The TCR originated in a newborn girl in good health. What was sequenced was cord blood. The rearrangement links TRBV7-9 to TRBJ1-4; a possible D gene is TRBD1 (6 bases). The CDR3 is CASSLSGQTNEKLFF. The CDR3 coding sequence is TGTGCCAGCAGCTTATCGGGACAAACTAATGAAAAACTGTTTTTT.